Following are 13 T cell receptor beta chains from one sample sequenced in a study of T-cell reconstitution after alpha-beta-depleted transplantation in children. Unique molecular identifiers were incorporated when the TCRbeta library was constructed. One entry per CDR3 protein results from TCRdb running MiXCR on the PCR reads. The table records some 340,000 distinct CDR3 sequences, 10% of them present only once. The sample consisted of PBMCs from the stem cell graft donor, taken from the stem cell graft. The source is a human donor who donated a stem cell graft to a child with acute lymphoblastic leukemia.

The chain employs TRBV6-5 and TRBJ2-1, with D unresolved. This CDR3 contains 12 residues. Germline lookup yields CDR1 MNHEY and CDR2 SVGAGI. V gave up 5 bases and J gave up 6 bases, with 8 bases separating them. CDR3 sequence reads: CASSRRSNEQFF. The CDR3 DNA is TGTGCCAGCAGTCGTCGTTCCAATGAGCAGTTCTTC.

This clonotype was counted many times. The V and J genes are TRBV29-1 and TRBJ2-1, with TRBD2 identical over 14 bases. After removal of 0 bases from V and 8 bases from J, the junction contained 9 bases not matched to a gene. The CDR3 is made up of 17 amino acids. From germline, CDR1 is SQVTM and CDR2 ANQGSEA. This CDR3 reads CSVEDLRGLAGAHEQFF. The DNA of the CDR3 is TGCAGCGTTGAAGATCTCAGGGGACTAGCGGGAGCCCATGAGCAGTTCTTC.

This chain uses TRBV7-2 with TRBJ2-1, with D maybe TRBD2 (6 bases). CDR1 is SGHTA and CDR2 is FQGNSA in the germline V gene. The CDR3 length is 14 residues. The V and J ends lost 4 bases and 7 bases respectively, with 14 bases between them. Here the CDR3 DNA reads TGTGCCAGCAGCTCCGACCGAGGGAGGAATGAGCAGTTCTTC. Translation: CASSSDRGRNEQFF.

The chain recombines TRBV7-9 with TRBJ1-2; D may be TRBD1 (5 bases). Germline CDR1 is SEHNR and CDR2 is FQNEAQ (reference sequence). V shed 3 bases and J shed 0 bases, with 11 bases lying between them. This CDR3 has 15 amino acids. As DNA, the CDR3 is TGTGCCAGCAGCTTCGGCAGGGCACCTAACTATGGCTACACCTTC. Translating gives CASSFGRAPNYGYTF.

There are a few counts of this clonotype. The CDR3 DNA is TGCGCCAGCAGCTTGGTGGTTTCGGCCACTGAGCAGTTCTTC. Its translation is CASSLVVSATEQFF. This rearrangement joins TRBV5-1 to TRBJ2-1; D is unresolved. V gave up 0 bases and J gave up 9 bases, with 13 bases separating them. Germline CDR1 is SGHRS and CDR2 is YFSETQ. CDR3 size: 14 residues.

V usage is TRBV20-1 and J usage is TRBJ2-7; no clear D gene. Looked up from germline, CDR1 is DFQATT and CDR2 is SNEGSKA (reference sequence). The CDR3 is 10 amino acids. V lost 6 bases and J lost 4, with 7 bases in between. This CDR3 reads CSAPNYEQYF. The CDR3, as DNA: TGCAGTGCCCCCAATTACGAGCAGTACTTC.

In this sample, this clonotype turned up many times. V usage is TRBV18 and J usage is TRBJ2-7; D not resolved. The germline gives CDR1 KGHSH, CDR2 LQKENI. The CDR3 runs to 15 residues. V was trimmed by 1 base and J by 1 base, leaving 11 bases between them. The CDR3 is CASSPLITESYEQYF. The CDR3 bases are TGTGCCAGCTCACCACTAATAACAGAATCCTACGAGCAGTACTTC. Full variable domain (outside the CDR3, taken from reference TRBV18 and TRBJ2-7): NAGVMQNPRHLVRRRGQEARLRCSPMKGHSHVYWYRQLPEEGLKFMVYLQKENIIDESGMPKERFSAEFPKEGPSILRIQQVVRGDSAAYFCASSPLITESYEQYFGPGTRLTVT.

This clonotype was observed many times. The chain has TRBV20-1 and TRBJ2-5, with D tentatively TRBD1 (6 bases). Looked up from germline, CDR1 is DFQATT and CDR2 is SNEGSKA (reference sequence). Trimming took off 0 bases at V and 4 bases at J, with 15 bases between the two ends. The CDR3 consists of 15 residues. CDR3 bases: TGCAGTGCTAGAGACATGACTCGGGACACAGAGACCCAGTACTTC. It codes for CSARDMTRDTETQYF.

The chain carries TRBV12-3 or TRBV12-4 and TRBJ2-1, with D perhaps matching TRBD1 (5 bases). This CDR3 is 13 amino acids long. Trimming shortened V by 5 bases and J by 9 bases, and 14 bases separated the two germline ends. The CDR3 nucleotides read TGTGCCAGCAGTCTTCATGGGGCCGGTGAGCAGTTCTTC. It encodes CASSLHGAGEQFF.

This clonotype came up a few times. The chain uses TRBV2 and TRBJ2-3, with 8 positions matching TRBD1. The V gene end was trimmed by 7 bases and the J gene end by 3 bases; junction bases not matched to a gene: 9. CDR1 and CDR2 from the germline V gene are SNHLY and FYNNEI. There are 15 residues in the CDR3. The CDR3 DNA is TGTGCCAGCAAAAGGGGACAGGTCCTAACAGATACGCAGTATTTT. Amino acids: CASKRGQVLTDTQYF.

The CDR3 spells CASSFAVSRVPFF. In DNA, the CDR3 is TGTGCCAGCAGTTTTGCCGTCAGTCGGGTTCCTTTCTTT. The chain carries TRBV28 and TRBJ1-1, with unresolved D. Per the germline V gene, CDR1 is MDHEN and CDR2 is SYDVKM. V shed 3 bases and J shed 12 bases, with 17 bases lying between them. The length of the CDR3 is 13 residues.

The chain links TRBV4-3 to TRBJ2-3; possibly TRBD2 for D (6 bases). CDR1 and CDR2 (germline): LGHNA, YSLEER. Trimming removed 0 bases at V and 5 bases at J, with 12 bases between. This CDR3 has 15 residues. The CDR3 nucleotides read TGCGCCAGCAGCCAAGAAAGGGACTTATTAGATACGCAGTATTTT. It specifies CASSQERDLLDTQYF.

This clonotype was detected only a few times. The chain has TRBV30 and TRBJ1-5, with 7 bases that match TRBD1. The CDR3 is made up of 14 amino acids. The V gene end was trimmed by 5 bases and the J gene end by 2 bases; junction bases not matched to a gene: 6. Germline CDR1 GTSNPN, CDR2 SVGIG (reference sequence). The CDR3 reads CAWGEGAGNQPQHF. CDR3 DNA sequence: TGTGCCTGGGGGGAGGGGGCAGGCAATCAGCCCCAGCATTTT.